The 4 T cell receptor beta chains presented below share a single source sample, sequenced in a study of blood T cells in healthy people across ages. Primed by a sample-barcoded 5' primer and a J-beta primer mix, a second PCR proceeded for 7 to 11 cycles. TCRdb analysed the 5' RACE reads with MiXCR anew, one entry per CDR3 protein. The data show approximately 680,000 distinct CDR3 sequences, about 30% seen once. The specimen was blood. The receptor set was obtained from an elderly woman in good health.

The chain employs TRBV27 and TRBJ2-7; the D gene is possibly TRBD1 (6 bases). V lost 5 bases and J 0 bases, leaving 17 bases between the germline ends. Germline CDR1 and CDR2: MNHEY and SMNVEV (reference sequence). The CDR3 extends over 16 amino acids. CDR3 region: CASSQHRDTDSYEQYF. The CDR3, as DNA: TGTGCCAGCAGTCAACACCGGGACACCGACTCCTACGAGCAGTACTTC.

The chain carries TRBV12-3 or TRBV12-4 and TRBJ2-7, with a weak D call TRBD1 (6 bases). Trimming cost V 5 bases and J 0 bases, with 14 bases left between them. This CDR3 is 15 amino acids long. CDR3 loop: CASSPWTASSYEQYF. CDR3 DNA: TGTGCCAGCAGTCCCTGGACAGCTTCCTCCTACGAGCAGTACTTC.

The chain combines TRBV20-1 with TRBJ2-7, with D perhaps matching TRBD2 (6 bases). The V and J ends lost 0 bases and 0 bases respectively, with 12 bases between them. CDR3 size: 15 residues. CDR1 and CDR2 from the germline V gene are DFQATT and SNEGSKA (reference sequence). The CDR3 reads CSARDWGTLSYEQYF. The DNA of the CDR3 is TGCAGTGCTAGAGATTGGGGGACTCTCTCCTACGAGCAGTACTTC.

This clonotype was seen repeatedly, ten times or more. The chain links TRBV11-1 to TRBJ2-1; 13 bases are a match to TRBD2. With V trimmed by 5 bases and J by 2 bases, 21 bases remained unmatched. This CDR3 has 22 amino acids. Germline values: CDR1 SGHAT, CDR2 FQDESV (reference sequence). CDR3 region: CASSRTSGGHFFYNPAYNEQFF. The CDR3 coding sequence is TGTGCCAGCAGCCGGACTAGCGGGGGCCATTTTTTCTACAATCCGGCCTACAATGAGCAGTTCTTC.